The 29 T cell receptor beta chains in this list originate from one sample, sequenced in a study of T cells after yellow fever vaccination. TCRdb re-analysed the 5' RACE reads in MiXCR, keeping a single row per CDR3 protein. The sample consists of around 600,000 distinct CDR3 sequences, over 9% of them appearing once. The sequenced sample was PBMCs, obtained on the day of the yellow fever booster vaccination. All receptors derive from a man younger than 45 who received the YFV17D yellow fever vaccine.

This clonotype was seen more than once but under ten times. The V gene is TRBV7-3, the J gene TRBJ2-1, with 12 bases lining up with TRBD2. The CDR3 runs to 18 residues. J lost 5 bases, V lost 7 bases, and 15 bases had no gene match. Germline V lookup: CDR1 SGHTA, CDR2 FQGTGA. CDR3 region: CASTPTGASGRANNEQFF. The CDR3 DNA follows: TGTGCCAGCACCCCAACGGGGGCTAGCGGGAGGGCCAACAATGAGCAGTTCTTC.

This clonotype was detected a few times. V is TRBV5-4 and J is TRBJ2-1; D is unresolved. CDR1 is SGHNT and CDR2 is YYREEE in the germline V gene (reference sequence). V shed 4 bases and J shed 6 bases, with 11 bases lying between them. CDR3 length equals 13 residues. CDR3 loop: CASSLDNSNEQFF. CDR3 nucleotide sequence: TGTGCCAGCAGCCTCGACAATTCCAATGAGCAGTTCTTC.

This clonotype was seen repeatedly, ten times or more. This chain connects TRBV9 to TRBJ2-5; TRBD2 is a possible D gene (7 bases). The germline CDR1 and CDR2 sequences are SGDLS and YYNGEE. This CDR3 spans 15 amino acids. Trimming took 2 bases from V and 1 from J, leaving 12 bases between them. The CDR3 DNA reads TGTGCCAGCAGCGTGGGGGGGGCTGCCCAAGAGACCCAGTACTTC. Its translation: CASSVGGAAQETQYF.

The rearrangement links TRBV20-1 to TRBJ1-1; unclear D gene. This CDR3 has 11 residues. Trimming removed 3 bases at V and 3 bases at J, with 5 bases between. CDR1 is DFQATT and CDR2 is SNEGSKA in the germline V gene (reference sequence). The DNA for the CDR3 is TGCAGTGCTAGTTTCGACACTGAAGCTTTCTTT. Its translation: CSASFDTEAFF.

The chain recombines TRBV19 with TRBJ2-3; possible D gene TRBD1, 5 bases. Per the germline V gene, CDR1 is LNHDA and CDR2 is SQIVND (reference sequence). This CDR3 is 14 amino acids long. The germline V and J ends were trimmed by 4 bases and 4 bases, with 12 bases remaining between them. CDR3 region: CASSNGARADTQYF. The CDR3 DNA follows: TGTGCCAGTAGTAATGGGGCCCGCGCAGATACGCAGTATTTT.

Here the CDR3 reads CSARWGEKLFF. CDR3 sequence (DNA): TGCAGTGCTAGGTGGGGGGAAAAACTGTTTTTT. The chain joins TRBV20-1 to TRBJ1-4; tentative D call: TRBD1 (5 bases). CDR1 DFQATT and CDR2 SNEGSKA come from the germline V gene (reference sequence). The CDR3 contains 11 residues. Trimming took off 3 bases at V and 8 bases at J, with 7 bases between the two ends.

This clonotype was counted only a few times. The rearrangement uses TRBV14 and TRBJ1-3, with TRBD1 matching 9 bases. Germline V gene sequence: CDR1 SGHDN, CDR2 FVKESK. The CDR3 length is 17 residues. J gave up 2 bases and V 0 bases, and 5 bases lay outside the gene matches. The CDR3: CASSQDLGQGPGNTIYF. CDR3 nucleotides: TGTGCCAGCAGCCAAGACTTGGGACAGGGTCCTGGAAACACCATATATTTT.

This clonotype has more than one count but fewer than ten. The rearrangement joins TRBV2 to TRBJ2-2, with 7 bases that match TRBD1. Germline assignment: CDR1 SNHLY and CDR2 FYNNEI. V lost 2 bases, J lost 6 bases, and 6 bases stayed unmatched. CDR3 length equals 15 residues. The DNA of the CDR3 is TGTGCCAGCAGTGAAAGAACCAGGGGGTCCGGGGAGCTGTTTTTT. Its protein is CASSERTRGSGELFF.

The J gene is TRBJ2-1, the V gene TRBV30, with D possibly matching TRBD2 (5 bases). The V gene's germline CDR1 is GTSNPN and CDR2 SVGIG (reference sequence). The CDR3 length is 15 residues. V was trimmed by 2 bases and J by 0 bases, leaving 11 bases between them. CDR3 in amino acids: CAWSSPAASYNEQFF. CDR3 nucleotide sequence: TGTGCCTGGAGTAGCCCAGCGGCCTCCTACAATGAGCAGTTCTTC.

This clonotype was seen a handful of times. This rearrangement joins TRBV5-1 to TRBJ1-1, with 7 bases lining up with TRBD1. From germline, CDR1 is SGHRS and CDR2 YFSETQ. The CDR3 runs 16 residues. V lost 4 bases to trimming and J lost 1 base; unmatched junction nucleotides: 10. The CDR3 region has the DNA TGCGCCAGCAGCCCCCTGGAGGGGGCGAAGAACACTGAAGCTTTCTTT. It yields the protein CASSPLEGAKNTEAFF.

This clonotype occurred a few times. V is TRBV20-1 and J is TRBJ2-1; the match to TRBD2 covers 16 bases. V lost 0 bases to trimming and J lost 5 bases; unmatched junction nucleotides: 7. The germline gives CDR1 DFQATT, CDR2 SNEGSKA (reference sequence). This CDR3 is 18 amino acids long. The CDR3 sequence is CSARDLGGLAGGNNEQFF. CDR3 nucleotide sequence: TGCAGTGCTAGAGATCTCGGGGGACTAGCGGGAGGGAACAATGAGCAGTTCTTC.

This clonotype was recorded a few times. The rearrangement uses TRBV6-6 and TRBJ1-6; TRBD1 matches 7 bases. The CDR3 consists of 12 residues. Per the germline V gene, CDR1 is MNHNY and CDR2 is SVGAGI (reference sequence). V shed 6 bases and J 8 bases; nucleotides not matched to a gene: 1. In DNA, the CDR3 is TGTGCCAGCAGAGACAGGGATTCACCCCTCCACTTT. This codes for CASRDRDSPLHF.

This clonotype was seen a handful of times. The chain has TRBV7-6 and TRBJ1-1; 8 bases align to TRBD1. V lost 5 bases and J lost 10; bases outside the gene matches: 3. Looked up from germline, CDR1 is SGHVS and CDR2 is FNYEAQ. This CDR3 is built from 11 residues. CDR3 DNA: TGTGCCAGCAGCACAACAGGGGGAGCTTTCTTT. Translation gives CASSTTGGAFF.

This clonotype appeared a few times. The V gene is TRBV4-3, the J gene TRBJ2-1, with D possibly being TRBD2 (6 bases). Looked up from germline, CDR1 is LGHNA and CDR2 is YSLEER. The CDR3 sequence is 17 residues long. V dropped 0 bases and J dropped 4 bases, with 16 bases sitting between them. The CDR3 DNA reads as TGCGCCAGCAGCCAAGACGCTCGGCTAGCGAAATACAATGAGCAGTTCTTC. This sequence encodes CASSQDARLAKYNEQFF.

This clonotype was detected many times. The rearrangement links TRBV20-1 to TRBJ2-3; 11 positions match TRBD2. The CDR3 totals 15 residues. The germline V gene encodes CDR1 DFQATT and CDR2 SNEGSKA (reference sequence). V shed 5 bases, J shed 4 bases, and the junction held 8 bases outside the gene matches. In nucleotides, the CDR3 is TGCAGTGCTTCTTTAGCGGGAGGGGGGGCAGATACGCAGTATTTT. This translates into CSASLAGGGADTQYF.

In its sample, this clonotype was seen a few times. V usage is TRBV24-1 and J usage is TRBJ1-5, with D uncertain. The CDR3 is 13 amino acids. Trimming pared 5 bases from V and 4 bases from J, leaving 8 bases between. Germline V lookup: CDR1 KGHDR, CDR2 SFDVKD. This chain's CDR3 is CATSGARNQPQHF. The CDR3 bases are TGTGCCACCAGTGGGGCGAGGAATCAGCCCCAGCATTTT.

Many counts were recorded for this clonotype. DNA for the CDR3: TGCGCCAGTACTAGCGGGAGGACGACAGATACGCAGTATTTT. Amino acids: CASTSGRTTDTQYF. This rearrangement joins TRBV5-1 to TRBJ2-3; 12 nucleotides align to TRBD2. The V gene's germline CDR1 is SGHRS and CDR2 YFSETQ. The CDR3 spans 14 residues. The junction had 4 bases not matched to a gene; V was cut back by 8 bases and J by 3 bases. Looking up the rest from reference TRBV5-1 and TRBJ2-3 gives the full variable domain: KAGVTQTPRYLIKTRGQQVTLSCSPISGHRSVSWYQQTPGQGLQFLFEYFSETQRNKGNFPGRFSGRQFSNSRSEMNVSTLELGDSALYLCASTSGRTTDTQYFGPGTRLTVL.

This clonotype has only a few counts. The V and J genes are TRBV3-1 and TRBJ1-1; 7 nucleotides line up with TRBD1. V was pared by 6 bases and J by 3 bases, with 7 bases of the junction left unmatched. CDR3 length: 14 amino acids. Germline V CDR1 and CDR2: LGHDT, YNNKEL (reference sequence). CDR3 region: CASRQGGLDTEAFF. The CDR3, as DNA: TGTGCCAGCAGGCAGGGGGGGCTTGACACTGAAGCTTTCTTT. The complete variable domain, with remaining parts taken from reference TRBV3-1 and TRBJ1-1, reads DTAVSQTPKYLVTQMGNDKSIKCEQNLGHDTMYWYKQDSKKFLKIMFSYNNKELIINETVPNRFSPKSPDKAHLNLHINSLELGDSAVYFCASRQGGLDTEAFFGQGTRLTVV.

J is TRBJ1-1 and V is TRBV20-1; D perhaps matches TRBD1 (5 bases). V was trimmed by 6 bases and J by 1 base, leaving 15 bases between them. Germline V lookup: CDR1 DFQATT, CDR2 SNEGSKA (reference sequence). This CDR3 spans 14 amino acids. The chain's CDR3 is CSAIGWGTNTEAFF. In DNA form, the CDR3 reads TGCAGTGCCATTGGATGGGGGACGAACACTGAAGCTTTCTTT.

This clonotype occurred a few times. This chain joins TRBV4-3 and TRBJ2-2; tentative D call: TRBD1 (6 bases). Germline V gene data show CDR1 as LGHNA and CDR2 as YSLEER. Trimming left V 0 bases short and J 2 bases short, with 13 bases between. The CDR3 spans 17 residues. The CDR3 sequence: CASSQDQGIPNTGELFF. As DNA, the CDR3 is TGCGCCAGCAGCCAAGATCAGGGGATTCCCAACACCGGGGAGCTGTTTTTT.

The CDR3 loop reads CASSSRSEQFF. The CDR3 DNA follows: TGTGCCAGCAGTAGCAGGAGTGAGCAGTTCTTC. The genes are TRBV28 and TRBJ2-1; no definite D call. Trimming stripped 5 bases from V and 9 bases from J, with 8 bases between. Germline-derived CDR1 and CDR2 are MDHEN and SYDVKM. CDR3 length: 11 residues.

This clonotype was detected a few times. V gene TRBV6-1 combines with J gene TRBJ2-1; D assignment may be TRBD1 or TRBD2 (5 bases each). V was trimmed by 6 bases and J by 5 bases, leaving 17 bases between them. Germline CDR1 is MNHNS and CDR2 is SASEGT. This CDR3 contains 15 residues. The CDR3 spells CASSSAGTSNNEQFF. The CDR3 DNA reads TGTGCCAGCAGCAGCGCCGGGACCTCTAACAATGAGCAGTTCTTC.

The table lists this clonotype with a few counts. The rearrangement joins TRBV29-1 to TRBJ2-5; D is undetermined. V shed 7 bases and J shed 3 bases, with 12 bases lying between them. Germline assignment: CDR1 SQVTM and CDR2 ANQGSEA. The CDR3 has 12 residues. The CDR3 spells CSAWYQEETQYF. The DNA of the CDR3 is TGCAGCGCCTGGTACCAAGAAGAGACCCAGTACTTC.

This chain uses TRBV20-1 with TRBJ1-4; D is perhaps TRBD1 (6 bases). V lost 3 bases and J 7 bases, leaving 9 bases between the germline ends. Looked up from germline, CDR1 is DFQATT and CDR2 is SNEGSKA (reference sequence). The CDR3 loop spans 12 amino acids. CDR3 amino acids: CSASRTAEKLFF. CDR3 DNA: TGCAGTGCTAGTAGGACAGCTGAAAAACTGTTTTTT.

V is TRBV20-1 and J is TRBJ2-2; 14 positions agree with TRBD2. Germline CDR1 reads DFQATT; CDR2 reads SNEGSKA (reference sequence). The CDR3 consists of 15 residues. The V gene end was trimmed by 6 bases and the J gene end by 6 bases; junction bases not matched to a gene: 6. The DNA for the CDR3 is TGCAGTGCCCCAGGGACTAGCGGGAGCGCCGGGGAGCTGTTTTTT. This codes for CSAPGTSGSAGELFF.

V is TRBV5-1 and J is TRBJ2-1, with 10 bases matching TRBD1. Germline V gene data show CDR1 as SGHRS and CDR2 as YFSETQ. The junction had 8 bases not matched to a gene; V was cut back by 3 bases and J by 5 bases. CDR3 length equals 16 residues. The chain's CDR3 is CASSWSGQGSHNEQFF. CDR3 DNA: TGCGCCAGCAGCTGGTCGGGACAGGGGAGCCACAATGAGCAGTTCTTC.

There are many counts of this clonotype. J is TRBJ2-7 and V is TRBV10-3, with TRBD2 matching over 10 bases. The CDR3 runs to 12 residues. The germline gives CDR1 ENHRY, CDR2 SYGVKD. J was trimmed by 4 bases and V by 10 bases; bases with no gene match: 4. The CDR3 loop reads CATGTSAYEQYF. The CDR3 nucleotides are TGTGCCACCGGGACTAGCGCTTACGAGCAGTACTTC.

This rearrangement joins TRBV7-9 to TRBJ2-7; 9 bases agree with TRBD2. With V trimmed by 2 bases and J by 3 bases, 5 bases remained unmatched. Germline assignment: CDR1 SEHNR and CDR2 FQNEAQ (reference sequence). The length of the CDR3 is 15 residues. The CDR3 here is CASSLIAGEIYEQYF. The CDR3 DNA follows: TGTGCCAGCAGCTTAATAGCGGGGGAAATCTACGAGCAGTACTTC.

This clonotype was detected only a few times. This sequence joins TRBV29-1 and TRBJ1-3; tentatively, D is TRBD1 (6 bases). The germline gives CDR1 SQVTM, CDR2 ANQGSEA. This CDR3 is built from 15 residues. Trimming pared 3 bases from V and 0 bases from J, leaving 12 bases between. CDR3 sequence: CSVDPGELSGNTIYF. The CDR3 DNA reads TGCAGCGTTGATCCAGGGGAGCTCTCTGGAAACACCATATATTTT.